Sequencing of this T cell receptor (beta chain) was carried out in a study of cytomegalovirus exposure and HLA in healthy donors. Study-wide results and caveats: As was reported, the HLA-A and HLA-B alleles of most subjects were accurately predicted from TCR beta sequences. A previous analysis found most TCR beta V segments productive roughly 87% or roughly 30% of the time.

Each donor's status was that of a healthy bone marrow donor. PCR primers comprised 60 Vbeta and 13 Jbeta primers. Clones were sequenced by immunoSEQ multiplex PCR, and TCRdb holds only the in-frame ones, with some missing. The sample has about 110,000 clones; roughly four fifths are singletons. Germline V lookup: CDR1 SEHNR, CDR2 FQNEAQ (reference sequence). The CDR3 contains 14 residues. V was pared by 1 base and J by 3 bases, with 7 bases between. A remark on this clone: Its antigen is not known.

V usage is TRBV7-9 and J usage is TRBJ1-3; tentative D call: TRBD1 (5 bases). The TCR sequence derives from a man aged 50 to 60 in good health and CMV-seronegative. What was sequenced was PBMCs. The chain's CDR3 is CASSLGGGGNTIYF. The CDR3 DNA sequence: TGTGCCAGCAGCTTAGGGGGCGGTGGAAACACCATATATTTT.